The next 27 T cell receptor beta chains were all read from a single sample in a study of cytomegalovirus exposure and HLA in healthy donors. Sequenced by immunoSEQ multiplex PCR; TCRdb stores in-frame clones only, minus some. The repertoire holds roughly 65,000 clones, 91% seen once, with just over 3% in the top ten. Sequencing was performed on PBMCs. These receptors originate from a young man in good health and CMV-seronegative.

The chain employs TRBV18 and TRBJ1-4; no clear D. The CDR3 covers 15 residues. V lost 4 bases, J lost 7 bases, and 16 bases lay in between. The germline CDR1 and CDR2 sequences are KGHSH and LQKENI. Here the CDR3 DNA reads TGTGCCAGCTCACAACGCTCGGGTATATTTGAAAAACTGTTTTTT. It encodes CASSQRSGIFEKLFF.

This sequence joins TRBV25-1 and TRBJ1-2, with D possibly matching TRBD1 (5 bases). This CDR3 region has 13 residues. V was cut by 1 base and J by 6 bases, with 9 bases left in between. Germline lookup yields CDR1 MGHDK and CDR2 SYGVNS. For the CDR3, the DNA is TGTGCCAGCAGTGAATTTAGGGGCAATGGCTACACCTTC. Its protein product is CASSEFRGNGYTF.

The chain uses TRBV5-8 and TRBJ1-1, with 8 bases matching TRBD1. This CDR3 spans 15 amino acids. Trimming cost V 0 bases and J 5 bases; bases outside gene matches: 6. CDR1 and CDR2 (germline): SGHTS, YDEGEE. DNA for the CDR3: TGTGCCAGCAGCTTGGGCCAGGGGGCGTTTACTGAAGCTTTCTTT. Encoded protein: CASSLGQGAFTEAFF.

The J gene is TRBJ1-5, the V gene TRBV21-1; the table's D gene call, TRBD1, was not cross checked with the DNA. TRBV21-1 is a recognized pseudogene. This CDR3 region has 15 residues. CDR3 sequence (DNA): TGTGCCAGCAGCTTTTGGACAGGGGAGAATCAGCCCCAGCATTTT. Translation: CASSFWTGENQPQHF.

This clone was picked up one time. V is TRBV27 and J is TRBJ2-2; 8 nucleotides align to TRBD2. The CDR3 consists of 18 residues. The J segment lost 1 base and the V segment lost 3 bases, leaving 10 bases of the junction unmatched. Germline values: CDR1 MNHEY, CDR2 SMNVEV (reference sequence). The CDR3 protein is CASSFNRGGLGNTGELFF. CDR3 DNA: TGTGCCAGCAGTTTTAACCGCGGGGGACTAGGGAACACCGGGGAGCTGTTTTTT.

The V gene is TRBV11-2, the J gene TRBJ2-1; tentatively, D is TRBD2 (6 bases). Trimming took off 4 bases at V and 0 bases at J, with 13 bases between the two ends. Per the germline V gene, CDR1 is SGHAT and CDR2 is FQNNGV. The CDR3 loop spans 16 amino acids. The CDR3 bases are TGTGCCAGCAGCTCACTCAGCGGGCCCTCCTACAATGAGCAGTTCTTC. This encodes CASSSLSGPSYNEQFF.

The V and J genes are TRBV10-3 and TRBJ2-7, with 9 bases fitting TRBD1. The germline V gene has CDR1 ENHRY and CDR2 SYGVKD. V lost 7 bases and J lost 3; bases outside the gene matches: 10. The CDR3 has 15 amino acids. The CDR3 bases are TGTGCCATCAAGTTCGCCGGGACAGGGCTCTACGAGCAGTACTTC. This translates into CAIKFAGTGLYEQYF.

The chain links TRBV11-2 to TRBJ2-3, with 9 bases fitting TRBD2. The trim removed 5 bases at V and 1 base at J, leaving 7 bases unmatched. CDR3 size: 16 residues. Germline values: CDR1 SGHAT, CDR2 FQNNGV. The CDR3, as DNA: TGTGCCAGCAGCGGCCTAGCGGGATATCGCACAGATACGCAGTATTTT. It encodes CASSGLAGYRTDTQYF.

The CDR3 here is CASSIVPSGFYNEQFF. The CDR3 DNA reads TGTGCCAGTAGTATAGTACCCAGCGGATTCTACAATGAGCAGTTCTTC. The rearrangement uses TRBV19 and TRBJ2-1; D might be TRBD2 (5 bases). The CDR3 consists of 16 residues. V lost 1 base and J lost 3, with 13 bases in between. Germline V gene lookup returns CDR1 LNHDA and CDR2 SQIVND (reference sequence).

V is TRBV4-1 and J is TRBJ2-5, with D possibly being TRBD1 (6 bases). CDR3 size: 14 residues. V dropped 0 bases and J dropped 3 bases, with 8 bases sitting between them. The germline V gene has CDR1 MGHRA and CDR2 YSYEKL. The CDR3 DNA is TGCGCCAGCAGCCAAGATCCAGGGGAAGAGACCCAGTACTTC. It specifies CASSQDPGEETQYF.

The genes are TRBV29-1 and TRBJ2-7, with TRBD2 as a possible D gene (6 bases). The CDR3 sequence is 12 residues long. The ends were cut back, 5 bases at V and 1 base at J, with 9 bases in the middle. Germline V gene sequence: CDR1 SQVTM, CDR2 ANQGSEA. The CDR3 region is CSVQGLSYEQYF. The CDR3 DNA is TGCAGCGTTCAGGGACTTTCCTACGAGCAGTACTTC.

The gene calls are TRBV6-1 and TRBJ1-1; no reliable D call. The CDR3 has 13 amino acids. Germline CDR1 MNHNS, CDR2 SASEGT. With 8 bases removed from V and 1 base from J, the gap between germline ends came to 11 bases. CDR3 sequence reads: CASRPRQNTEAFF. The DNA of the CDR3 is TGTGCCAGCCGCCCCCGACAGAACACTGAAGCTTTCTTT.

The J gene is TRBJ1-1, the V gene TRBV6-5; D possibly corresponds to TRBD1 (5 bases). The CDR3 is 14 amino acids. Germline values: CDR1 MNHEY, CDR2 SVGAGI. V was cut by 6 bases and J by 3 bases, with 14 bases left in between. The CDR3 loop reads CASSRWGGDTEAFF. DNA for the CDR3: TGTGCCAGCAGCCGATGGGGGGGTGACACTGAAGCTTTCTTT.

This sequence joins TRBV11-2 and TRBJ1-2; unclear D gene. CDR3 length: 14 amino acids. Between the trimmed V and J ends, which lost 1 base and 6 bases, there was a span of 12 bases. Germline V gene data show CDR1 as SGHAT and CDR2 as FQNNGV. In DNA form, the CDR3 reads TGTGCCAGCAGCTTAGGTAGTTCGGGTCATGGCTACACCTTC. Its protein is CASSLGSSGHGYTF.

CDR3 residues: CAIGLGLSTDTQYF. CDR3 nucleotide sequence: TGTGCCATCGGGTTGGGACTAAGCACAGATACGCAGTATTTT. The chain employs TRBV10-3 and TRBJ2-3, with 7 bases that match TRBD2. This CDR3 has 14 amino acids. Per germline, CDR1 ENHRY and CDR2 SYGVKD. After removal of 8 bases from V and 0 bases from J, the junction contained 5 bases not matched to a gene.

This chain uses TRBV19 with TRBJ2-1; 10 bases are a match to TRBD2. This CDR3 is 15 amino acids long. After removal of 5 bases from V and 4 bases from J, the junction contained 5 bases not matched to a gene. From germline, CDR1 is LNHDA and CDR2 SQIVND (reference sequence). As DNA, the CDR3 is TGTGCCAGTAGTGTCCTAGCGGGAGCTTACAATGAGCAGTTCTTC. Translation: CASSVLAGAYNEQFF. Drawing the rest from reference TRBV19 and TRBJ2-1, the complete variable domain is DGGITQSPKYLFRKEGQNVTLSCEQNLNHDAMYWYRQDPGQGLRLIYYSQIVNDFQKGDIAEGYSVSREKKESFPLTVTSAQKNPTAFYLCASSVLAGAYNEQFFGPGTRLTVL.

V is TRBV7-8 and J is TRBJ1-2; possible D gene TRBD1, 5 bases. V was pared by 2 bases and J by 8 bases, with 12 bases between. Germline V gene sequence: CDR1 SGHVS, CDR2 FQNEAQ. This CDR3 is 13 amino acids long. CDR3 loop: CASSLKGRDGYTF. The CDR3 DNA reads as TGTGCCAGCAGCTTAAAAGGGAGGGACGGCTACACCTTC.

This chain uses TRBV4-3 with TRBJ1-2; 9 bases line up with TRBD1. Germline CDR1 LGHNA, CDR2 YSLEER. CDR3 size: 17 residues. J lost 8 bases, V lost 1 base, and 14 bases had no gene match. As DNA, the CDR3 is TGCGCCAGCAGCCAAGCTACCGGGACAGGGAAAATAGGCGGCTACACCTTC. Translation gives CASSQATGTGKIGGYTF.

This chain uses TRBV19 with TRBJ2-6; tentative D call: TRBD2 (5 bases). The CDR3 covers 13 residues. Germline loops: CDR1 LNHDA, CDR2 SQIVND (reference sequence). Trimming stripped 1 base from V and 9 bases from J, with 7 bases between. As DNA, the CDR3 is TGTGCCAGTAGTATAGCCGGGAACAACGTCCTGACTTTC. This translates into CASSIAGNNVLTF.

The chain uses TRBV28 and TRBJ2-5; 9 bases match TRBD2. The germline gives CDR1 MDHEN, CDR2 SYDVKM. After removal of 5 bases from V and 2 bases from J, the junction contained 12 bases not matched to a gene. This CDR3 is 17 amino acids long. The CDR3 region has the DNA TGTGCCAGCAGTCCACGGGGTAGCGGGAGCCTGCAAGAGACCCAGTACTTC. This encodes CASSPRGSGSLQETQYF.

This chain links TRBV19 with TRBJ2-1; 7 bases align to TRBD1. The V and J ends lost 5 bases and 11 bases, in that order; junction bases with no gene match: 12. Germline V gene data show CDR1 as LNHDA and CDR2 as SQIVND (reference sequence). The CDR3 spans 14 residues. DNA of the CDR3: TGTGCCAGTAGTCCCGGGACAGCCCCTTCTCAGCAGTTCTTC. It is translated as CASSPGTAPSQQFF.

The V and J genes are TRBV30 and TRBJ1-3; D ambiguous. Germline CDR1 GTSNPN, CDR2 SVGIG (reference sequence). Deletions cut 1 base from V and 2 bases from J, with 9 bases between. CDR3 length: 14 amino acids. The chain's CDR3 is CAWSALVPGNTIYF. The CDR3 coding sequence is TGTGCCTGGAGTGCCTTAGTCCCTGGAAACACCATATATTTT.

The chain links TRBV7-2 to TRBJ1-1, with D possibly TRBD1 on 6 matching bases. The CDR3 sequence is 13 residues long. Trimming stripped 5 bases from V and 1 base from J, with 8 bases between. CDR1 is SGHTA, CDR2 FQGNSA, per germline. The DNA for the CDR3 is TGTGCCAGCAGCCACAGGGAGAACACTGAAGCTTTCTTT. Translating it yields CASSHRENTEAFF.

The chain recombines TRBV14 with TRBJ2-7; perhaps TRBD2 as D (6 bases). CDR3 size: 15 residues. Germline V lookup: CDR1 SGHDN, CDR2 FVKESK. Trimming left V 4 bases short and J 3 bases short, with 16 bases between. The CDR3 DNA reads as TGTGCCAGCAGCCTTGGCGGGACCCTTTACTACGAGCAGTACTTC. Amino acid sequence: CASSLGGTLYYEQYF. Variable domain in full (rest from reference TRBV14 and TRBJ2-7): EAGVTQFPSHSVIEKGQTVTLRCDPISGHDNLYWYRRVMGKEIKFLLHFVKESKQDESGMPNNRFLAERTGGTYSTLKVQPAELEDSGVYFCASSLGGTLYYEQYFGPGTRLTVT.

The gene calls are TRBV19 and TRBJ2-7, with D maybe TRBD2 (6 bases). Germline loops: CDR1 LNHDA, CDR2 SQIVND (reference sequence). V was clipped by 6 bases and J by 7 bases, with 19 bases between them. The CDR3 runs 14 residues. In nucleotides, the CDR3 is TGTGCCAGTAGCCAAGTGGGGGGAGGTATGGAGCAGTACTTC. Encoded protein: CASSQVGGGMEQYF.

The genes are TRBV6-5 and TRBJ1-5; TRBD1 is a possible D gene (5 bases). The CDR3 sequence is 15 residues long. V was shortened by 7 bases and J by 11 bases, with 24 bases between the two germline ends. The germline V gene encodes CDR1 MNHEY and CDR2 SVGAGI. DNA for the CDR3: TGTGCCAGCACCTACGGGAGCTCGTCCGGGGGAACCCAGCATTTT. Its translation: CASTYGSSSGGTQHF.

The chain links TRBV28 to TRBJ1-1; D perhaps matches TRBD1 (6 bases). Trimming left V 2 bases short and J 1 base short, with 11 bases between. Germline V gene lookup returns CDR1 MDHEN and CDR2 SYDVKM. This CDR3 contains 15 residues. The CDR3 region has the DNA TGTGCCAGCAGTTTAGCTGGACAGAAGAACACTGAAGCTTTCTTT. Translation: CASSLAGQKNTEAFF.